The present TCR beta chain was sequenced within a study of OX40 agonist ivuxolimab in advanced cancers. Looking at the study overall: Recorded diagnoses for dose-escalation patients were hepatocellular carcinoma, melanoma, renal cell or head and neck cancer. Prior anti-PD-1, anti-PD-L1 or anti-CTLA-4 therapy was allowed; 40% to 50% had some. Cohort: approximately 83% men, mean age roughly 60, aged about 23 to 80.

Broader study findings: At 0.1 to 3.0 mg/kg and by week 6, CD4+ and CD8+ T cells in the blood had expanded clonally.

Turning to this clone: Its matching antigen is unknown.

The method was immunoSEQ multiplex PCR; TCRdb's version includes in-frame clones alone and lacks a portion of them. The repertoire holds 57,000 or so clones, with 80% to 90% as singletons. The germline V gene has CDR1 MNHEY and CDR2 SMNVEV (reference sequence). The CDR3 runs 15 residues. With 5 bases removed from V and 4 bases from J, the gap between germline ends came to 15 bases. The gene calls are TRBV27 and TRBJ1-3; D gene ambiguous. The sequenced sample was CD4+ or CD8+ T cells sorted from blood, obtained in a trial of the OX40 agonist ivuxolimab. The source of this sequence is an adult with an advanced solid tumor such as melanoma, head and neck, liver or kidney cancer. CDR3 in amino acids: CASSLYPSQGNTIYF. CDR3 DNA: TGTGCCAGCAGTCTCTATCCGTCGCAGGGAAACACCATATATTTT.